This T cell receptor (beta chain) stems from a study of cytomegalovirus exposure and HLA in healthy donors. When sampled, the donors appeared nominally healthy, though they likely had unrecorded immune exposures. The PCR was carried out with 60 Vbeta primers and 13 Jbeta primers. Data came from immunoSEQ multiplex PCR; TCRdb stores just in-frame clones and leaves some out. This sample has 95,000 to 100,000 clones, with around 85% found just once. This clone occurred once. Antigen specificity is unknown. General study points: A later analysis linked a missense DCLRE1C variant to TCR beta V- and J-gene trimming.

V shed 0 bases and J 0 bases; nucleotides not matched to a gene: 5. Per germline, CDR1 MDHEN and CDR2 SYDVKM. The CDR3 has 16 amino acids. The chain couples TRBV28 to TRBJ2-7, with 7 nucleotides matching TRBD2. The specimen sequenced was PBMCs. The sequence came from a man in his thirties or forties in good health and CMV-seronegative. CDR3: CASSLWGGTDSYEQYF. Written as DNA, the CDR3 is TGTGCCAGCAGTTTATGGGGGGGGACTGACTCCTACGAGCAGTACTTC.